Each of the 18 T cell receptor beta chains below was sequenced from the same sample in a study of CD8 T cells in ankylosing spondylitis. These TCRs' antigens remain unknown. TCRdb re-analysed the 5' RACE reads in MiXCR, keeping a single row per CDR3 protein. The repertoire has roughly 440,000 distinct CDR3 sequences, roughly 15% of them found once; the top ten carry approximately 1%. Study-wide results and limits: A motif in TCR beta, a set of under 10 highly homologous variants, appeared characteristic of ankylosing spondylitis blood.

The specimen was blood, either unsorted or a sorted T cell fraction (not recorded which). The receptors originated from a male donor with ankylosing spondylitis.

The chain joins TRBV29-1 to TRBJ2-1, with D possibly being TRBD1 (6 bases). The V and J ends lost 8 bases and 0 bases respectively, with 17 bases between them. The CDR3 totals 15 residues. The germline gives CDR1 SQVTM, CDR2 ANQGSEA. The CDR3 here is CSLHGGGSSYNEQFF. Written as DNA, the CDR3 is TGCAGCCTTCATGGGGGCGGCAGCTCCTACAATGAGCAGTTCTTC.

The chain carries TRBV18 and TRBJ1-1, with 9 bases fitting TRBD1. This CDR3 is 16 amino acids long. V shed 5 bases, J shed 3 bases, and the junction held 10 bases outside the gene matches. The germline V gene has CDR1 KGHSH and CDR2 LQKENI. The DNA for the CDR3 is TGTGCCAGCTCATCTTGGACAGGGGCCGTTGACACTGAAGCTTTCTTT. This encodes CASSSWTGAVDTEAFF.

V and J are TRBV11-2 and TRBJ2-3; weak D call: TRBD2 (6 bases). Germline assignment: CDR1 SGHAT and CDR2 FQNNGV. V lost 5 bases and J lost 7, with 28 bases in between. This CDR3 is built from 18 residues. The CDR3 protein is CASSHPSHGSGVRNTQYF. CDR3 sequence (DNA): TGTGCCAGCAGCCACCCCTCTCACGGGAGTGGCGTTCGGAATACGCAGTATTTT.

The V call is TRBV15, the J call TRBJ2-7, with D maybe TRBD1 (5 bases). The CDR3 length is 14 residues. V shed 1 base and J shed 2 bases, with 9 bases lying between them. Per the germline V gene, CDR1 is LNHNV and CDR2 is YYDKDF (reference sequence). The CDR3 coding sequence is TGTGCCACCAGCAGAGTGCAGGGTACCTACGAGCAGTACTTC. Its translation: CATSRVQGTYEQYF.

This clonotype has only a few counts. The chain links TRBV29-1 to TRBJ1-2, with D perhaps matching TRBD1 (6 bases). In germline, CDR1 is SQVTM, CDR2 ANQGSEA. The CDR3 extends over 15 amino acids. The CDR3 DNA reads as TGCAGGACCTCAGACAGGCCAAGAGGTCAATATGGCTACACCTTC. Translated: CRTSDRPRGQYGYTF.

In this sample, this clonotype turned up many times. The chain recombines TRBV12-3 or TRBV12-4 with TRBJ1-4; TRBD1 agrees at 7 bases. This CDR3 contains 15 residues. V shed 6 bases, J shed 0 bases, and the junction held 4 bases outside the gene matches. CDR3 sequence reads: CASRPGQATNEKLFF. CDR3 coding DNA: TGTGCCAGCAGACCCGGACAGGCAACTAATGAAAAACTGTTTTTT.

This clonotype was found a few times. The rearrangement uses TRBV7-2 and TRBJ2-1; no definite D call. The CDR3 loop spans 13 amino acids. Trimming shortened V by 5 bases and J by 8 bases, and 13 bases separated the two germline ends. From germline, CDR1 is SGHTA and CDR2 FQGNSA. The CDR3 DNA reads as TGTGCCAGCAGCCCGAGATATCGGGATGAGCAGTTCTTC. Its translation is CASSPRYRDEQFF.

V is TRBV5-1 and J is TRBJ2-2; D call uncertain. Germline values: CDR1 SGHRS, CDR2 YFSETQ. V was trimmed by 1 base and J by 7 bases, leaving 11 bases between them. The CDR3 has 14 amino acids. CDR3 residues: CASSLRGPGGELFF. Written as DNA, the CDR3 is TGCGCCAGCAGCTTGCGTGGACCTGGCGGGGAGCTGTTTTTT. Filled out from reference TRBV5-1 and TRBJ2-2, the complete variable domain reads KAGVTQTPRYLIKTRGQQVTLSCSPISGHRSVSWYQQTPGQGLQFLFEYFSETQRNKGNFPGRFSGRQFSNSRSEMNVSTLELGDSALYLCASSLRGPGGELFFGEGSRLTVL.

This clonotype came up a few times. This chain joins TRBV12-3 or TRBV12-4 and TRBJ2-1; weak D call: TRBD1 (5 bases). Trimming left V 5 bases short and J 9 bases short, with 11 bases between. The length of the CDR3 is 12 residues. CDR3 sequence reads: CASSPWGGEQFF. In DNA, the CDR3 is TGTGCCAGCAGTCCATGGGGCGGTGAGCAGTTCTTC.

This clonotype came up many times. The chain combines TRBV21-1 with TRBJ2-2. TRBV21-1 is a documented pseudogene. The CDR3 extends over 13 amino acids. The CDR3 is CASSRKWGGELFF. In nucleotides, the CDR3 is TGTGCCAGCAGCAGGAAGTGGGGCGGGGAGCTGTTTTTT.

The table lists this clonotype with many counts. This chain connects TRBV20-1 to TRBJ1-1; a possible D gene is TRBD1 (5 bases). Per the germline V gene, CDR1 is DFQATT and CDR2 is SNEGSKA (reference sequence). The length of the CDR3 is 15 residues. Between the trimmed V and J ends, which lost 0 bases and 1 base, there was a span of 12 bases. CDR3: CSARDRAGRNTEAFF. Here the CDR3 DNA reads TGCAGTGCTAGAGATCGGGCAGGGAGGAACACTGAAGCTTTCTTT.

The gene calls are TRBV6-1 and TRBJ2-3; 7 positions match TRBD1. V shed 4 bases and J 4 bases; nucleotides not matched to a gene: 5. The CDR3 consists of 14 residues. CDR1 is MNHNS, CDR2 SASEGT, per germline. The CDR3 spells CASSGQGGPDTQYF. CDR3 in DNA: TGTGCCAGCAGTGGACAGGGCGGCCCAGATACGCAGTATTTT.

The rearrangement links TRBV20-1 to TRBJ2-3, with TRBD2 matching over 10 bases. CDR3 length: 18 amino acids. Germline V gene sequence: CDR1 DFQATT, CDR2 SNEGSKA (reference sequence). V shed 3 bases and J 1 base; nucleotides not matched to a gene: 13. The CDR3 loop reads CSASGLAGARRGTDTQYF. As DNA, the CDR3 is TGCAGTGCTAGTGGGCTAGCGGGAGCCCGGCGGGGCACAGATACGCAGTATTTT.

This clonotype showed up just a few times. The chain is built from TRBV18 and TRBJ1-1; 8 bases agree with TRBD1. The CDR3 is 14 residues long. V gave up 5 bases and J gave up 7 bases; unmatched junction bases: 9. Looked up from germline, CDR1 is KGHSH and CDR2 is LQKENI. The CDR3 bases are TGTGCCAGCTCATCGTACAGGGGGTTTGATGAAGCTTTCTTT. It codes for CASSSYRGFDEAFF.

This chain connects TRBV28 to TRBJ2-7; 7 positions match TRBD1. This CDR3 has 15 residues. Germline assignment: CDR1 MDHEN and CDR2 SYDVKM. With 3 bases clipped from V and 4 bases from J, the junction kept 9 bases outside the gene matches. CDR3 region: CASSFPDRAVYEQYF. The CDR3 nucleotides are TGTGCCAGCAGTTTTCCCGACAGGGCCGTTTACGAGCAGTACTTC.

The chain has TRBV5-1 and TRBJ2-7, with 8 positions matching TRBD2. CDR1 SGHRS and CDR2 YFSETQ come from the germline V gene. Germline trimming cut 0 bases from V and 3 bases from J; bases unmatched to any gene: 8. This CDR3 has 16 amino acids. The DNA of the CDR3 is TGCGCCAGCAGCTTGGCCGGAGCGGGGGTTTACTACGAGCAGTACTTC. Encoded protein: CASSLAGAGVYYEQYF.

The chain combines TRBV27 with TRBJ2-2, with 7 bases lining up with TRBD1. The V and J ends lost 6 bases and 4 bases, in that order; junction bases with no gene match: 5. Per the germline V gene, CDR1 is MNHEY and CDR2 is SMNVEV (reference sequence). The CDR3 consists of 14 residues. CDR3 sequence: CASRPDRVTGELFF. CDR3 DNA sequence: TGTGCCAGCAGGCCCGACAGGGTCACCGGGGAGCTGTTTTTT.

This clonotype was observed many times. The gene calls are TRBV12-3 or TRBV12-4 and TRBJ1-4; 11 bases are shared with TRBD1. This CDR3 has 14 amino acids. The V and J ends lost 8 bases and 7 bases, in that order; junction bases with no gene match: 6. The CDR3 sequence: CASRIGTGGEKLFF. The CDR3 nucleotides are TGTGCCAGCCGTATTGGGACAGGGGGTGAAAAACTGTTTTTT.